This T cell receptor beta chain was observed in a study of cytomegalovirus exposure and HLA in healthy donors. Notes on the study in general: It was reportedly the case that the classifier diagnosed cytomegalovirus status with high specificity and sensitivity. The authors assumed roughly uniform sequencing depth across donors for presence/absence analyses. A link between a missense DCLRE1C variant and TCR beta V- and J-gene trimming emerged from a later analysis. Researchers reported from a later analysis that most CMV-associated TCR beta chains appeared HLA-restricted.

With regard to this clone: Its specificity is not known.

The primer mix had 60 Vbeta and 13 Jbeta primers. Data came from immunoSEQ multiplex PCR; TCRdb stores just in-frame clones and leaves some out. The data contain roughly 100,000 clones, about 66% of them singletons. This CDR3 is 14 amino acids long. V gave up 6 bases and J gave up 6 bases, with 15 bases separating them. The germline CDR1 and CDR2 sequences are MNHNS and SASEGT. The V call is TRBV6-1, the J call TRBJ1-5; weak D call: TRBD1 (6 bases). Sequenced input: PBMCs. The TCR sequence derives from a boy aged 5 to 17 in good health and CMV-seropositive. CDR3 nucleotide sequence: TGTGCCAGCAGCGGGGGGTGGGGGCTTCAGCCCCAGCATTTT. Its protein product is CASSGGWGLQPQHF.